This T cell receptor (beta chain) was recovered during a study of cytomegalovirus exposure and HLA in healthy donors. Study-wide results and caveats: The authors excluded some V segments, including TRBV6-2 and TRBV6-3, as indistinguishable.

This clone was counted a single time. The target antigen is unknown. J lost 9 bases, V lost 1 base, and 9 bases had no gene match. The CDR3 runs to 15 residues. Looked up from germline, CDR1 is SNHLY and CDR2 is FYNNEI. The PCR used 60 Vbeta and 13 Jbeta primers. Measured with immunoSEQ multiplex PCR; TCRdb has only the in-frame clones, and not every one. The sample consists of 100,000 to 150,000 clones, more than 65% of them appearing once. Sequenced sample: PBMCs. This clonotype was sampled from a woman between 40 and 50 years old in good health and CMV-seropositive. The V and J genes are TRBV2 and TRBJ2-4; 7 bases map to TRBD1. The CDR3: CASSEVGQTRVIQYF. The CDR3 nucleotides read TGTGCCAGCAGTGAAGTGGGACAGACAAGAGTCATTCAGTACTTC.